This T cell receptor (beta chain) was profiled in a study of shared clonotypes between healthy human individuals. As to this clone: The antigen is not known. Just one base apart from a much larger clone, this may be a read error. This CDR3 is also generated by other DNA sequences in the sample.

Study-wide findings and caveats: Blood was the sole source, and tissue repertoires probably differ. Rarefaction curves obtained for sorted subsets showed sequencing incomplete despite large depth. Naive CD4 clonotype sharing across a few donors was around 5%.

CD45RO negativity and positive selection for CCR7 defined naive CD8 cells, a population that excluded terminally differentiated effector memory CD45RA+ cells. The CDR3 has 14 amino acids. Trimming took 0 bases from V and 2 from J; bases not matched to a gene: 2. Germline lookup yields CDR1 SGDLS and CDR2 YYNGEE. An even split of each subset's genomic DNA across several immunoSEQ plates was performed. The protocol was immunoSEQ multiplex PCR, while the TCRdb copy is restricted to in-frame clones and leaves out a portion. This sample has roughly 1,800,000 clones, with about 95% found just once. J is TRBJ2-7 and V is TRBV9; 7 positions match TRBD1. The clonotype originates from a man aged 18 to 30 in good health. The sample taken for sequencing was naive CD8+ T cells sorted from blood. CDR3 nucleotide sequence: TGTGCCAGCAGCGTAGGACAGGGTGCCTACGAGCAGTACTTC. It specifies CASSVGQGAYEQYF.